The T cell receptor (beta chain) described here comes from a study of blood T cell repertoires in COVID-19. The CDR3 loop spans 13 amino acids. The V and J ends lost 1 base and 10 bases respectively, with 11 bases between them. The V gene's germline CDR1 is MRHNA and CDR2 SNTAGT. Using immunoSEQ multiplex PCR, the repertoire was profiled, and TCRdb retains in-frame clones only, with some absent. The sample consists of about 170,000 clones, 65% to 80% of them appearing once. The sample consisted of PBMCs or T cells enriched from blood (not recorded which). The chain uses TRBV6-4 and TRBJ2-1; maybe TRBD1 (6 bases). This TCR was sampled from a woman in her 70s in a cohort exposed to, infected with or recovered from COVID-19 (not recorded which). The CDR3: CASSDYQGLEQFF. CDR3 nucleotides: TGTGCCAGCAGTGACTATCAGGGGCTAGAGCAGTTCTTC.